This TCR beta chain emerged from a study of blood T cell dynamics during melanoma immunotherapy. On the study more broadly: Patients with metastatic melanoma got pembrolizumab or nivolumab-ipilimumab as first-line care. Findings of the study overall: Disease-control patients' PBMC repertoires became either more clonal or more diverse at W3.

This clone was counted a few times. Its target is not known. DNA loading was fixed at 350 ng for all bulk PBMC samples. TCRdb's copy holds only in-frame clones and misses some; the assay was immunoSEQ multiplex PCR. The table has 15,000 to 20,000 clones, approximately 93% seen once; the top ten hold less than 2%. The time point: pre-treatment baseline. Samples come from before therapy and from week 3 after the first blockade cycle. Germline V gene data show CDR1 as LGHNA and CDR2 as YSLEER. Deletions cut 5 bases from V and 9 bases from J, with 14 bases between. This CDR3 has 14 amino acids. This sequence was found in a human donor with melanoma. This rearrangement joins TRBV4-3 to TRBJ1-6, with unresolved D. Sequencing was performed on blood, taken from a patient treated with checkpoint blockade. The CDR3 here is CASSGGKLGSPLHF. CDR3 bases: TGCGCCAGCAGCGGAGGGAAGCTTGGTTCACCCCTCCACTTT.